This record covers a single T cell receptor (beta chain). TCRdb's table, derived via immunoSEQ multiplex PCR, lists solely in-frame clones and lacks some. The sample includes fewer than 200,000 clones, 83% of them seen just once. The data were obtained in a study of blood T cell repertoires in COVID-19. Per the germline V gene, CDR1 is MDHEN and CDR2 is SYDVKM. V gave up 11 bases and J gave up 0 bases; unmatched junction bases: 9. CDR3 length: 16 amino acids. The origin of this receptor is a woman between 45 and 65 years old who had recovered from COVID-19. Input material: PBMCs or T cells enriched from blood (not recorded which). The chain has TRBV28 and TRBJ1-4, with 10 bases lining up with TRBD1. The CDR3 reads CAAHRDRGATNEKLFF. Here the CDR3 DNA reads TGTGCCGCCCACCGGGACAGGGGCGCAACTAATGAAAAACTGTTTTTT.